A single sample gave rise to the 2 T cell receptor beta chains below, sequenced in a study of cytomegalovirus exposure and HLA in healthy donors. Amplification used 60 Vbeta primers and 13 Jbeta primers. Profiling relied on immunoSEQ multiplex PCR, and the TCRdb table lists in-frame clones only, not all of them. Of some 88,000 clones in the sample, roughly 70% were seen once. Sequencing input: PBMCs. Receptors originate from a woman under 30 in good health and CMV-seropositive.

The chain has TRBV28 and TRBJ2-6; D possibly corresponds to TRBD2 (6 bases). Trimming took off 5 bases at V and 2 bases at J, with 7 bases between the two ends. This CDR3 has 14 residues. Germline V gene data show CDR1 as MDHEN and CDR2 as SYDVKM. The CDR3 coding sequence is TGTGCCAGCAGTCGGGGGACTGGGGCCAACGTCCTGACTTTC. Its protein product is CASSRGTGANVLTF. Drawing the rest from reference TRBV28 and TRBJ2-6, the complete variable domain is DVKVTQSSRYLVKRTGEKVFLECVQDMDHENMFWYRQDPGLGLRLIYFSYDVKMKEKGDIPEGYSVSREKKERFSLILESASTNQTSMYLCASSRGTGANVLTFGAGSRLTVL.

This clone was observed a few times. The chain combines TRBV7-3 with TRBJ2-5, with unresolved D. The ends were cut back, 3 bases at V and 9 bases at J, with 20 bases in the middle. This CDR3 contains 15 residues. Germline V gene sequence: CDR1 SGHTA, CDR2 FQGTGA. CDR3 residues: CASSFGSASGLSQYF. CDR3 in DNA: TGTGCCAGCAGCTTTGGTTCAGCGTCGGGTTTGTCCCAGTACTTC.